The rows below give T cell receptor beta chains drawn from one sample of a study of molecular identifiers for immune sequencing clone quantification. MiXCR was run by TCRdb on the PCR reads, yielding one entry per CDR3 protein. This sample yields under 350,000 distinct CDR3 sequences, of which 24% are seen a single time; roughly 0.7% belongs to the top ten. Sample: naive CD8+ T cells from blood, with Jurkat cell RNA spiked in. These receptors originate from a human donor in good health. Some libraries in this study had Jurkat cell RNA spiked in. The conserved cysteine and the conserved F or W are not part of the CDR3 here. Fields, in order: J gene, D gene, V gene, CDR3 protein. D genes are given only for firm matches.

TRBJ2-6 TRBD1 TRBV12-3/TRBV12-4 ASWTGAGANVLT
TRBJ2-5 NA TRBV4-1 ASSQDLNQETQY
TRBJ2-7 TRBD1 TRBV9 ASSASPGTGGEQY
TRBJ1-5 NA TRBV27 ASSNLGGDQPQH
TRBJ1-1 NA TRBV4-3 ASSQERWGQQNTEAF
TRBJ2-3 NA TRBV30 AWGNVAGLTDTQY
TRBJ2-7 NA TRBV14 ASSQDAGVEQY
TRBJ2-3 TRBD2 TRBV7-2 ASSLAFLAGDTQY
TRBJ2-3 TRBD1 TRBV7-6 ASSSGQGAIDTQY
TRBJ2-3 NA TRBV12-3/TRBV12-4 ASSPGQSLGTQY
TRBJ2-3 NA TRBV20-1 SARGFLTQSLGTQY
TRBJ1-4 TRBD1 TRBV7-9 ASSPEQGAPDEKLF
TRBJ1-4 TRBD1 TRBV7-9 ASSLSRGPAKLF
TRBJ2-7 TRBD1 TRBV27 ASSLLTHTGAHEQY
TRBJ2-7 NA TRBV5-1 ASSLTRGAPYEQY
TRBJ2-3 NA TRBV12-3/TRBV12-4 ASSSITQTGDTDTQY
TRBJ2-2 NA TRBV14 ASSQLLSPDSGELF
TRBJ2-5 TRBD1 TRBV6-6 ASRVTGGTEAQY
TRBJ1-5 NA TRBV6-2/TRBV6-3 ASSYPWGQPQH
TRBJ2-3 TRBD2 TRBV5-4 ASHTSGSPTDTQY
TRBJ2-3 TRBD2 TRBV27 ASSSFLLAGASTDTQY
TRBJ2-7 TRBD2 TRBV20-1 RASRSGRYSAPS
TRBJ2-7 NA TRBV27 ASSPTGGGSYEQY
TRBJ1-1 NA TRBV27 ASSGPDRQNTEAF
TRBJ1-1 NA TRBV21-1 ASSTEDSNTEAF
TRBJ2-2 TRBD2 TRBV7-9 ASSLSGGPAGELF
TRBJ2-3 NA TRBV5-1 ASSFSLGGTETQY
TRBJ2-5 TRBD1 TRBV19 ASSRSQGAEYQETQY
TRBJ2-7 NA TRBV7-9 ASRDTRREQY
TRBJ2-1 TRBD2 TRBV15 ATSRTPGLAGDHEQF
TRBJ1-1 NA TRBV6-2/TRBV6-3 ASSYSARGGTNTEAF
TRBJ2-3 TRBD1 TRBV28 ASSFGQGDTDTQY
TRBJ2-3 TRBD2 TRBV7-9 ASSPRTSEYNTQC
TRBJ2-1 TRBD1 TRBV5-1 ASSPTGDEQF
TRBJ2-1 TRBD1 TRBV25-1 ANSESGGQGHYNEQF
TRBJ1-1 NA TRBV19 ATLGGYTEAF
TRBJ2-6 NA TRBV5-6 ASSFSQSSSGANVLT
TRBJ2-3 TRBD1 TRBV28 ASSFRQPRTGALPAPQY
TRBJ2-2 TRBD2 TRBV5-4 ASSLFSGGINTGELF
TRBJ2-3 TRBD2 TRBV12-3/TRBV12-4 ASSFGLAGGPRDTQY